A selection of T cell receptor beta chains follows, all from one sample in a study of T cells in Graves' hyperthyroidism and ophthalmopathy. TCRdb independently ran MiXCR on the multiplex PCR reads; one entry per CDR3 protein. The data hold hundreds of thousands of distinct CDR3 sequences, with 14% observed a single time. Sequenced material: blood. These receptors were collected from a woman between 18 and 30 years old with Graves' hyperthyroidism. Both conserved end residues are part of each CDR3. D genes are given only for firm matches. Clone size is shown for a subset of rows, as once, few, many or a class of expanded clone.

J gene | clone size | V gene | D gene | CDR3 DNA | CDR3 protein
TRBJ2-3 | many | TRBV28 | TRBD2 | TGTGCCAGCAGTTTTTTCGCGGGAGCCGTAGAGTATTTT | CASSFFAGAVEYF
TRBJ2-7 | many | TRBV28 | - | TGTGCCAGCAGTTTACGCAACTACGAGCAGTACTTC | CASSLRNYEQYF
TRBJ1-3 | many | TRBV12-3/TRBV12-4 | - | TGTGCCAGCAGTTTTGCAGCCCCGGGGGGAACCATATATTTT | CASSFAAPGGTIYF
TRBJ1-2 | many | TRBV11-2 | - | TGTGCCAGCAGCCAAAGGGGAGAAACCCTCTATTATGGCTACACCTTC | CASSQRGETLYYGYTF
TRBJ2-3 | many | TRBV9 | - | TGTGCCAGCAGCGCGCGGGGCGGGAACACAGATACGCAGTATTTT | CASSARGGNTDTQYF
TRBJ1-5 | few | TRBV20-1 | TRBD1 | TGCAGTGCTAGACCCCGGGACAGGGTCCCTTATAGCAATCAGCCCCAGCATTTT | CSARPRDRVPYSNQPQHF
TRBJ2-2 | many | TRBV12-3/TRBV12-4 | - | TGTGCCAGCTCCTTCGGACCCCACCGCAACACCGGGGAGCTGTTTTTT | CASSFGPHRNTGELFF
TRBJ2-1 | many | TRBV18 | TRBD2 | TGTGCCAGCTCACCACCGCCAGGGAGGGATGAGCAGTTCTTC | CASSPPPGRDEQFF
TRBJ2-7 | - | TRBV28 | TRBD2 | TGTGCCAGCAGGTCTCCCGGGACTAGTATCCACGAGCAGTACTTC | CASRSPGTSIHEQYF
TRBJ1-2 | - | TRBV6-1 | TRBD1 | TGTGCCAGCAGAGGACAGGGGAAAGCTAACTATGGCTACACCTTC | CASRGQGKANYGYTF
TRBJ1-6 | many | TRBV2 | TRBD1 | TGTGCCAGCAACCTGGGACAGGGAAATTCACCCCTCCACTTT | CASNLGQGNSPLHF
TRBJ2-5 | many | TRBV28 | TRBD1 | TGTGCCAGCAGTCCCGGGACAGGGTCCCCCCAAGAGACCCAGTACTTC | CASSPGTGSPQETQYF
TRBJ1-1 | many | TRBV20-1 | - | TGCAGTGCCCAGCGGGGAGCGCAGTACACTGAAGCTTTCTTT | CSAQRGAQYTEAFF
TRBJ2-3 | once | TRBV4-2 | TRBD2 | TGTGCCAGCAGCCAAGAAGAAGCGCGGGGGGTGGTGGTTACAGATACGCAGTATTTT | CASSQEEARGVVVTDTQYF
TRBJ2-7 | few | TRBV30 | - | TGTGCCTGGAGCGCCTCATGGTGGGGCGCCTCCTACGAGCAGTACTTC | CAWSASWWGASYEQYF